This T cell receptor (beta chain) is from a study of control samples from healthy donors and cancer patients. Looked up from germline, CDR1 is MDHEN and CDR2 is SYDVKM. V shed 5 bases, J shed 12 bases, and the junction held 10 bases outside the gene matches. The CDR3 extends over 14 amino acids. The assay was immunoSEQ multiplex PCR, and TCRdb's table has in-frame clones only and misses some. Of approximately 120,000 clones in the sample, around nine tenths were seen once. The chain links TRBV28 to TRBJ1-6, with 7 bases aligning to TRBD1. This sequence was found in a human donor in good health. The donor label of this sample is uncertain. The sample taken for sequencing was blood. DNA for the CDR3: TGTGCCAGCAGTCTCCGCCGGGACAGACAACCCCTCCACTTT. Protein sequence: CASSLRRDRQPLHF.